Listed below are T cell receptor beta chains from one sample, sequenced in a study of identical twins. TCRdb reanalysed the 5' RACE reads using MiXCR and keeps one entry per CDR3 protein. The table lists 700,000 or so distinct CDR3 sequences, more than 6.5% of them singletons, with 0.98% in the top ten. A further study also used this sample, focusing on yellow fever vaccine responses in identical twins.

Material: PBMCs. These receptors originate from a woman aged 18-29 years in good health. Both conserved end residues are part of each CDR3. A D gene is named only where the DNA matches it firmly. Size tells how often a clone was seen (once, few, many) or the class of an expanded clone, and some rows leave it out.

>TRBJ2-7|TRBD2|-|TRBV5-1
CASSLVGTSLTIF
TGCGCCAGCAGCTTGGTCGGGACTAGTCTTACCATCTTC
>TRBJ1-1|-|-|TRBV29-1
CSASDPSEAFF
TGCAGCGCATCGGACCCGAGTGAAGCTTTCTTT
>TRBJ2-3|TRBD1|-|TRBV7-9
CASSAWTGASTDTQYF
TGTGCCAGCAGCGCCTGGACAGGGGCTAGCACAGATACGCAGTATTTT
>TRBJ2-1|TRBD2|few|TRBV6-2/TRBV6-3
CASFRTSREKSRYNEQFF
TGTGCCAGCTTCAGGACTAGCAGAGAAAAAAGCCGCTACAATGAGCAGTTCTTC
>TRBJ2-2|-|-|TRBV6-5
CASSYSFDTGELFF
TGTGCCAGCAGTTACTCCTTTGACACCGGGGAGCTGTTTTTT
>TRBJ2-3|-|few|TRBV27
CASRRAGWPDTQYF
TGTGCCAGCAGGCGGGCAGGTTGGCCCGATACGCAGTATTTT
>TRBJ1-1|-|few|TRBV30
CASNLPGGDTEAFF
TGTGCCTCCAACCTTCCGGGGGGAGACACTGAAGCTTTCTTT
>TRBJ2-1|TRBD1|-|TRBV12-3/TRBV12-4
CASSHIPGTGGFDEQFF
TGTGCCAGCAGCCATATCCCCGGGACAGGGGGCTTCGATGAGCAGTTCTTC
>TRBJ1-4|-|many|TRBV4-3
CASSQDVGGNEKLFF
TGCGCCAGCAGCCAAGATGTTGGCGGGAATGAAAAACTGTTTTTT
>TRBJ1-1|-|-|TRBV21-1
CASSKVAGPNTEAFF
TGTGCCAGCAGCAAAGTGGCAGGCCCGAACACTGAAGCTTTCTTT
>TRBJ2-3|-|-|TRBV18
CASSFDFRREDTQYF
TGTGCCAGCTCTTTCGACTTCCGGAGGGAAGATACGCAGTATTTT
>TRBJ1-1|TRBD1|few|TRBV12-3/TRBV12-4
CASSPDRVAFF
TGTGCCAGCAGTCCCGACAGGGTAGCTTTCTTT
>TRBJ2-2|-|few|TRBV29-1
CSVKGQNTGELFF
TGCAGCGTCAAGGGACAGAACACCGGGGAGCTGTTTTTT
>TRBJ2-5|-|few|TRBV20-1
CSARRWTEETQYF
TGCAGTGCTAGGAGGTGGACAGAAGAGACCCAGTACTTC
>TRBJ2-2|-|many|TRBV29-1
CSVEIAGQSNTGELFF
TGCAGCGTAGAGATCGCGGGACAGTCGAACACCGGGGAGCTGTTTTTT
>TRBJ2-3|-|many|TRBV24-1
CATSDLGGDTDTQYF
TGTGCCACCAGTGATTTGGGAGGGGACACAGATACGCAGTATTTT
>TRBJ1-1|-|few|TRBV28
CASTSPEPEAFF
TGTGCCAGCACCTCCCCCGAGCCTGAAGCTTTCTTT
>TRBJ2-7|-|few|TRBV6-5
CASSTEYEQYF
TGTGCCAGCAGTACCGAGTACGAGCAGTACTTC
>TRBJ2-4|TRBD1|-|TRBV5-6
CASSGGQGGNIQYF
TGTGCCAGCAGCGGTGGACAGGGTGGAAACATTCAGTACTTC
>TRBJ1-4|TRBD1|few|TRBV12-3/TRBV12-4
CASRSGTGHEKLFF
TGTGCCAGCAGATCCGGGACAGGCCATGAAAAACTGTTTTTT
>TRBJ2-2|-|many|TRBV4-1
CASSRLVGYTGELFF
TGCGCCAGCAGCAGACTGGTGGGCTACACCGGGGAGCTGTTTTTT
>TRBJ2-3|-|few|TRBV25-1
CASSGWTSGITDTQYF
TGTGCCAGCAGTGGTTGGACATCGGGGATCACAGATACGCAGTATTTT
>TRBJ2-1|-|many|TRBV7-2
CASSLSLLEQFF
TGTGCCAGCAGCTTATCGTTACTAGAGCAGTTCTTC
>TRBJ2-3|-|-|TRBV13
CASSLATTWGADTQYF
TGTGCCAGCAGCTTAGCGACGACATGGGGGGCAGATACGCAGTATTTT
>TRBJ1-1|-|-|TRBV12-3/TRBV12-4
CASRTDTYTEAFF
TGTGCCAGCAGGACCGACACTTACACTGAAGCTTTCTTT
>TRBJ2-3|-|-|TRBV20-1
CSAAISALSTDTQYF
TGCAGTGCTGCAATTTCAGCTTTAAGCACAGATACGCAGTATTTT
>TRBJ2-7|-|few|TRBV11-2
CAEAASYEQYF
TGTGCCGAGGCCGCGAGCTACGAGCAGTACTTC
>TRBJ2-1|TRBD1|-|TRBV20-1
CSALRGTYNEQFF
TGCAGTGCGCTCAGGGGGACCTACAATGAGCAGTTCTTC
>TRBJ2-7|-|-|TRBV20-1
CSAISAAGYEQYF
TGCAGTGCCATCTCGGCGGCGGGGTACGAGCAGTACTTC
>TRBJ2-1|-|few|TRBV28
CASSSPPGSLNEQFF
TGTGCCAGCAGTTCGCCCCCAGGGTCCCTTAATGAGCAGTTCTTC
>TRBJ2-2|-|few|TRBV5-1
CASSLAITNTGELFF
TGCGCCAGCAGCTTGGCAATTACGAACACCGGGGAGCTGTTTTTT
>TRBJ1-2|-|-|TRBV7-6
CASSLGPDLGYTF
TGTGCCAGCAGCTTAGGGCCAGACCTTGGCTACACCTTC
>TRBJ2-2|-|many|TRBV12-3/TRBV12-4
CASSPPRDTGELFF
TGTGCCAGCAGCCCGCCGAGGGACACCGGGGAGCTGTTTTTT
>TRBJ2-2|TRBD1|many|TRBV28
CASRKTGGDTGELFF
TGTGCCAGCAGAAAAACAGGGGGAGACACCGGGGAGCTGTTTTTT
>TRBJ2-7|TRBD2|-|TRBV15
CATSRGLAGSSYEQYF
TGTGCCACCAGCAGAGGACTAGCGGGGAGCTCCTACGAGCAGTACTTC
>TRBJ2-3|-|many|TRBV12-3/TRBV12-4
CASGANTQYF
TGTGCCAGCGGAGCGAATACGCAGTATTTT